This paragraph reports one T cell receptor (beta chain). This entry belongs to a study of blood T cell repertoires in COVID-19. Overall study context: Whether acute or convalescent, the COVID-19 samples came from the United States, Italy and Spain. T cells, B-cell-depleted T cells, or PBMCs supplied cDNA or gDNA.

The CDR3 extends over 15 amino acids. Trimming pared 0 bases from V and 4 bases from J, leaving 11 bases between. Germline values: CDR1 SGDLS, CDR2 YYNGEE. Authors' methods: Amplification of reference gene primers was used by the study to estimate nucleated cell counts. Generated by immunoSEQ multiplex PCR, the TCRdb table keeps only in-frame clones and is missing some. V and J calls and clone size follow that table, whereas D and trimming were derived from the DNA. Among around 250,000 clones listed, around 86% were seen once. The chain recombines TRBV9 with TRBJ1-3, with no clear D. This clonotype originated in a woman aged 60-75 years who had recovered from COVID-19. Sequencing used peripheral blood. CDR3 DNA: TGTGCCAGCAGCGTAGGATCGGCGGGCGGAAACACCATATATTTT. Translating it yields CASSVGSAGGNTIYF.